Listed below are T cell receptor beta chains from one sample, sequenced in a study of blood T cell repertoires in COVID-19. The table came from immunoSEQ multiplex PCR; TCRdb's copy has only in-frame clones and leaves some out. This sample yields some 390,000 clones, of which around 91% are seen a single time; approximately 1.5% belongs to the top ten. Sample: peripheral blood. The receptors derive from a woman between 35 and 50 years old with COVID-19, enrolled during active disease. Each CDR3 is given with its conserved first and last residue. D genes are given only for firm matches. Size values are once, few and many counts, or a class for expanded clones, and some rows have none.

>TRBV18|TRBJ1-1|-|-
CASSGKLANTEAFF
TGTGCCAGCTCAGGAAAACTAGCGAACACTGAAGCTTTCTTT
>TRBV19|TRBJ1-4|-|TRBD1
CASSSAGGYEKLFF
TGTGCCAGTAGTTCGGCAGGGGGATATGAAAAACTGTTTTTT
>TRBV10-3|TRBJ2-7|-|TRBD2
CAISERGGDSYEQYF
TGTGCCATCAGTGAGCGCGGGGGGGACTCCTACGAGCAGTACTTC
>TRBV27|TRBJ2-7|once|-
CASTTNRESYEQYF
TGTGCCAGCACCACCAACAGGGAATCCTACGAGCAGTACTTC
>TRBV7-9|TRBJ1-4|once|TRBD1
CASSLDTGANEKLFF
TGTGCCAGCAGCTTAGACACAGGGGCAAATGAAAAACTGTTTTTT
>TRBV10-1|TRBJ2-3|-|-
CASSDGDTQYF
TGCGCCAGCAGTGACGGAGATACGCAGTATTTT
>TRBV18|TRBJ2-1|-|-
CASSPSGKAALAEQFF
TGTGCCAGCTCACCTTCCGGCAAAGCGGCCCTGGCTGAGCAGTTCTTC
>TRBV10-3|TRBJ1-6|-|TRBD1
CAIRDSTGVGGSPLHF
TGTGCCATCAGGGACTCGACAGGGGTCGGGGGATCACCCCTCCACTTT
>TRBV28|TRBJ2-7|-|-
CASRSPGTRREQYF
TGTGCCAGCAGAAGTCCCGGGACTCGACGCGAGCAGTACTTC
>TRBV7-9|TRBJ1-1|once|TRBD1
CASSPHGQGNTEAFF
TGTGCCAGCAGCCCTCATGGACAGGGGAACACTGAAGCTTTCTTT
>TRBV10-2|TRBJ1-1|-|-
CASRRENTEAFF
TGCGCCAGCAGGAGAGAGAACACTGAAGCTTTCTTT
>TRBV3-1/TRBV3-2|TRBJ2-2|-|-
CASSQAPPIAAGSGELFF
TGTGCCAGCAGCCAAGCCCCTCCGATAGCGGCCGGGTCCGGGGAGCTGTTTTTT
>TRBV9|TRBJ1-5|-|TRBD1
CASSAGTGNGQPQHF
TGTGCCAGCAGCGCCGGGACAGGGAACGGTCAGCCCCAGCATTTT
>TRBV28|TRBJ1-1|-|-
CATLGQFNTEAFF
TGTGCCACCCTAGGACAGTTTAACACTGAAGCTTTCTTT
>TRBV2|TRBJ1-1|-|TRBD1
CASTMDREDTEAFF
TGTGCCAGCACCATGGACAGGGAGGACACTGAAGCTTTCTTT
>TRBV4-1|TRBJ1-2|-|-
CASSHQWEGSYGYTF
TGCGCCAGCAGCCATCAATGGGAGGGTTCCTATGGCTACACCTTC
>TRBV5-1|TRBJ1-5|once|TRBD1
CASSLGTGDQPQHF
TGCGCCAGCAGCTTGGGGACAGGCGATCAGCCCCAGCATTTT
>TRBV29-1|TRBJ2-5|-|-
CSVHSYQETQYF
TGCAGCGTTCACAGCTACCAAGAGACCCAGTACTTC
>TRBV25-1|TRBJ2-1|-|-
CASTDRATTYNEQFF
TGTGCCAGCACCGATCGAGCGACCACCTACAATGAGCAGTTCTTC
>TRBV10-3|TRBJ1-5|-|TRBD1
CAISYGTGADQPQHF
TGTGCCATCAGTTACGGGACAGGGGCCGATCAGCCCCAGCATTTT
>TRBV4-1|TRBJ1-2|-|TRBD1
CASSHTDRARGYGYTF
TGCGCCAGCAGCCATACGGACAGGGCCAGGGGCTATGGCTACACCTTC
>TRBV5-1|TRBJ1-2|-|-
CASTSGSYGYTF
TGCGCCAGCACGTCGGGTAGCTATGGCTACACCTTC
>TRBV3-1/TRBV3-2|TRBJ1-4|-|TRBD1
CASNFQGANEKLFF
TGTGCCAGCAACTTCCAGGGGGCTAACGAAAAACTGTTTTTT
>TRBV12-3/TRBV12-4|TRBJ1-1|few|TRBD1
CASSSDRGGEAFF
TGTGCCAGCAGCTCTGACAGGGGCGGTGAAGCTTTCTTT
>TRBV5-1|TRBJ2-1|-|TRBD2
CASSLALAGGSANEQFF
TGCGCCAGCAGCTTGGCTTTAGCGGGAGGGTCAGCGAATGAGCAGTTCTTC
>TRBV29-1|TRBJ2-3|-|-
CSVEGPNTDTQYF
TGCAGCGTTGAAGGCCCTAACACAGATACGCAGTATTTT
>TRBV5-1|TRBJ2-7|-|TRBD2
CASSLTSGNKYEQYF
TGCGCCAGCAGCTTAACTAGCGGGAACAAGTACGAGCAGTACTTC
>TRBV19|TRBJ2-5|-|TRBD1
CASSIGDRVWETQYF
TGTGCCAGTAGTATAGGTGACAGGGTGTGGGAGACCCAGTACTTC
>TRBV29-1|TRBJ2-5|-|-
CSVEEQGQETQYF
TGCAGCGTTGAAGAACAGGGTCAAGAGACCCAGTACTTC
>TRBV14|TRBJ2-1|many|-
CASSRGNAASEQFF
TGTGCCAGCAGCCGAGGAAATGCAGCGAGTGAGCAGTTCTTC
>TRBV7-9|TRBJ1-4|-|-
CASSRVHNEKLFF
TGTGCCAGCAGCAGGGTTCATAATGAAAAACTGTTTTTT
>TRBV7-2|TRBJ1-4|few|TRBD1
CASSLDRGRDEKLFF
TGTGCCAGCAGCCTAGACAGGGGGCGCGATGAAAAACTGTTTTTT
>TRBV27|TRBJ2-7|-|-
CASGRPYEQYF
TGTGCCAGCGGGAGACCGTACGAGCAGTACTTC
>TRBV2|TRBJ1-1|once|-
CASMGERATEAFF
TGTGCCAGCATGGGGGAGCGGGCGACTGAAGCTTTCTTT
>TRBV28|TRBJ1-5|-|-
CASSSPSEAWPQHF
TGTGCCAGCAGTTCCCCCTCTGAGGCTTGGCCCCAGCATTTT
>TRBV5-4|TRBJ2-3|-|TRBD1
CASSSRQGSTDTQYF
TGTGCCAGCAGCTCCCGACAGGGAAGCACAGATACGCAGTATTTT
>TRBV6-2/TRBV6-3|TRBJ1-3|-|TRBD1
CASSTSGQLFSGNTIYF
TGTGCCAGCAGTACCTCGGGACAGCTTTTCTCTGGAAACACCATATATTTT
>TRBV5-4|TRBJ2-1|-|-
CASSLTGNSYNEQFF
TGTGCCAGCAGCTTGACAGGGAACTCCTACAATGAGCAGTTCTTC
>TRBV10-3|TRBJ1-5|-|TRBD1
CAISESEGARNQPQHF
TGTGCCATCAGTGAGTCGGAGGGGGCTCGCAATCAGCCCCAGCATTTT
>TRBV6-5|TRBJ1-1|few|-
CASSAERGTEAFF
TGTGCCAGTTCAGCAGAACGGGGGACTGAAGCTTTCTTT
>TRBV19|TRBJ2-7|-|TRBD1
CASSDRGLTYEQYF
TGTGCCAGTAGTGACAGGGGATTAACCTACGAGCAGTACTTC
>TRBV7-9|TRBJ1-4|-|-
CASSLMGSTNEKLFF
TGTGCCAGCAGCTTGATGGGCTCAACTAATGAAAAACTGTTTTTT
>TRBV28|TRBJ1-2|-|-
CASSLAGDNYGYTF
TGTGCCAGCAGTTTAGCAGGGGATAACTATGGCTACACCTTC
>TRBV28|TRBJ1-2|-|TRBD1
CASSFGQGAYGYTF
TGTGCCAGCAGTTTCGGACAGGGGGCCTATGGCTACACCTTC
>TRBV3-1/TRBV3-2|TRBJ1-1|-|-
CASSQRAVNTEAFF
TGTGCCAGCAGCCAACGTGCGGTGAACACTGAAGCTTTCTTT
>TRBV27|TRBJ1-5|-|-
CASSLQGQPQHF
TGTGCCAGCAGTCTACAGGGTCAGCCCCAGCATTTT